Listed below are T cell receptor beta chains from one sample, sequenced in a study of blood T cell repertoires in COVID-19. Method: immunoSEQ multiplex PCR; TCRdb's copy keeps in-frame clones and lacks some. The sample has about 180,000 clones, 75% to 90% seen once; the top ten hold 2.5% to 3.5%. The sequenced material came from peripheral blood. The receptors were gathered from a man in his fifties or sixties with acute or convalescent COVID-19. Both conserved end residues are part of each CDR3. The D gene is left open where the match is weak. A row's size may be missing; if present it is once, few, many or a size class.

V	size	J	D	DNA	CDR3
TRBV19	-	TRBJ2-3	-	TGTGCCAGTAGTATCGGGACACGCCACACAGATACGCAGTATTTT	CASSIGTRHTDTQYF
TRBV9	few	TRBJ2-2	-	TGTGCCAGCAGCGCCCGCGGGTCGGCTTTCACCGGGGAGCTGTTTTTT	CASSARGSAFTGELFF
TRBV3-1/TRBV3-2	-	TRBJ2-5	-	TGTGCCAGCAGCCAAGTAGAGAGGTTGAAGACCCAGTACTTC	CASSQVERLKTQYF
TRBV11-2	-	TRBJ2-3	TRBD2	TGTGCCAGCAGCTTGGGACTAGCGGGGTCGGTGGCCACAGATACGCAGTATTTT	CASSLGLAGSVATDTQYF
TRBV11-2	-	TRBJ1-2	TRBD1	TGTGCCAGCAGCTTAGTCGCGGGACAGGGTATATATGGCTACACCTTC	CASSLVAGQGIYGYTF
TRBV30	few	TRBJ2-7	-	TGTGCCTGGAGTGTATTAGCCGCAGCTTACGAGCAGTACTTC	CAWSVLAAAYEQYF
TRBV27	-	TRBJ2-7	TRBD1	TGTGCCACCGCCAGGACAGGTTCCTACGAGCAGTACTTC	CATARTGSYEQYF
TRBV5-5	-	TRBJ2-1	TRBD2	TGTGCCAGCAGCTTCGGACTAGCGGGAGGTAATGAGCAGTTCTTC	CASSFGLAGGNEQFF
TRBV7-9	-	TRBJ2-2	-	TGTGCCAGCAGCTTAGGGCCGGGGGAAGAGACCGGGGAGCTGTTTTTT	CASSLGPGEETGELFF
TRBV6-6	few	TRBJ2-7	TRBD2	TGTGCCAGCAGTTACTCGGCTAGCGGGAGGGTATACGAGCAGTACTTC	CASSYSASGRVYEQYF
TRBV19	few	TRBJ2-2	TRBD1	TGTGCCAGTAGGGGGACAGGGATTGTCACCGGGGAGCTGTTTTTT	CASRGTGIVTGELFF
TRBV11-2	once	TRBJ2-2	-	TGTGCCAGCAGCTTTTCAGGGCAGACCGGGGAGCTGTTTTTT	CASSFSGQTGELFF
TRBV23-1	-	TRBJ2-5	TRBD2	TGCGCCAGCAGTCAATCGGATGGTAGCGGGAGCCCCCCAGAGACCCAGTACTTC	CASSQSDGSGSPPETQYF
TRBV7-3	few	TRBJ2-1	TRBD2	TGTGCCAGCAGAGACTCCAAGACGGGAGGAATCAATGAGCAGTTCTTC	CASRDSKTGGINEQFF
TRBV7-2	-	TRBJ1-1	-	TGTGCCAGCAGCTTAGCGTCTACCCTGAACACTGAAGCTTTCTTT	CASSLASTLNTEAFF
TRBV19	-	TRBJ2-2	-	TGTGCCAGTAGTATAGGGCTCTACACCGGGGAGCTGTTTTTT	CASSIGLYTGELFF
TRBV6-5	-	TRBJ1-5	-	TGTGCCAGCCACCGGGGGGGTAATAGCAATCAGCCCCAGCATTTT	CASHRGGNSNQPQHF
TRBV27	-	TRBJ2-6	-	TGTGCCAGCACCCGAGCGCGGCTCCTCGGGGCCAACGTCCTGACTTTC	CASTRARLLGANVLTF
TRBV5-5	-	TRBJ1-5	TRBD1	TGTGCCAGCAGCTTGGCCGGACAGGGGTGGCAGCCCCAGCATTTT	CASSLAGQGWQPQHF
TRBV29-1	-	TRBJ2-2	-	TGCAGCGTCGCCCAGGCGGGCGGGGAGCTGTTTTTT	CSVAQAGGELFF
TRBV18	-	TRBJ2-1	TRBD2	TGTGCCAGCTCGCCGGGTATAGCGGGTGACAATGAGCAGTTCTTC	CASSPGIAGDNEQFF
TRBV30	-	TRBJ2-7	TRBD1	TGTGCCTGGACAGGGGGCACCTACGAGCAGTACTTC	CAWTGGTYEQYF
TRBV30	-	TRBJ2-7	TRBD2	TGTGCCTGGAGTGCACCCTCTAGCGGAAACTACGAGCAGTACTTC	CAWSAPSSGNYEQYF
TRBV7-9	few	TRBJ2-1	TRBD2	TGTGCCAGCAGCTTAGGGCGGGCTAGCGGGAGTGATGAGCAGTTCTTC	CASSLGRASGSDEQFF
TRBV21-1	-	TRBJ2-7	-	TGTGCCAGCACCCAGAGTGACTCCGCGGGGGAGCAGTACTTC	CASTQSDSAGEQYF
TRBV11-2	-	TRBJ2-7	TRBD1	TGTGCCAGCAGCTCCCGACAGGGGGGCCCCTACGAGCAGTACTTC	CASSSRQGGPYEQYF
TRBV11-2	-	TRBJ2-1	-	TGTGCCAGCAGCTTAGGACTCAACAATGAGCAGTTCTTC	CASSLGLNNEQFF
TRBV3-1/TRBV3-2	-	TRBJ1-1	-	TGTGCCAGCAGCCAACGGATCCTAAGGGGCACTGAAGCTTTCTTT	CASSQRILRGTEAFF
TRBV10-3	-	TRBJ2-7	-	TGTGCCATCAGTGAGCTCAACGGGGTGGCCTACGAGCAGTACTTC	CAISELNGVAYEQYF
TRBV12-3/TRBV12-4	-	TRBJ2-1	-	TGTGCCAGCAGCCGACAGGCCGAGACGGAGCAGTTCTTC	CASSRQAETEQFF
TRBV5-1	-	TRBJ2-1	TRBD1	TGCGCCAGCAGACCCAGGGACAGCTACAATGAGCAGTTCTTC	CASRPRDSYNEQFF
TRBV4-2	-	TRBJ2-3	TRBD2	TGTGCCAGCAGCCAAGTCCTGACTAGCGGGACTCTTTGGACGCAGTATTTT	CASSQVLTSGTLWTQYF
TRBV29-1	-	TRBJ2-7	-	TGCAGCGTTATAACAGACTACGAGCAGTACTTC	CSVITDYEQYF
TRBV7-3	-	TRBJ1-1	-	TGTGCCAGCAGCTTAGAGGGATGGGGTTTAGGGGAAGCTTTCTTT	CASSLEGWGLGEAFF
TRBV2	-	TRBJ2-3	-	TGTGCCAGCCTCCCCGTCACAGATACGCAGTATTTT	CASLPVTDTQYF
TRBV9	-	TRBJ2-7	-	TGTGCCAGCAGCGTCCGGGTTAACTACGAGCAGTACTTC	CASSVRVNYEQYF
TRBV7-2	once	TRBJ2-1	TRBD2	TGTGCCAGCAGCTCCGCCGCAGCGGGGGCTCTGGGTTACAATGAGCAGTTCTTC	CASSSAAAGALGYNEQFF
TRBV11-3	-	TRBJ2-1	-	TGTGCCAGCAGCTTACCGGGACTCGACAATGAGCAGTTCTTC	CASSLPGLDNEQFF
TRBV2	-	TRBJ2-5	-	TGTGCCAGCAGGCCGGGCCAAGAGACCCAGTACTTC	CASRPGQETQYF
TRBV28	once	TRBJ1-2	-	TGTGCCAGCAGTTTGGCCAGCGTCTATGGCTACACCTTC	CASSLASVYGYTF
TRBV7-2	-	TRBJ2-3	TRBD1	TGTGCCAGCAGCTTCGGACAGGCGCGCACAGATACGCAGTATTTT	CASSFGQARTDTQYF
TRBV3-1/TRBV3-2	-	TRBJ2-2	TRBD2	TGTGCCAGCAGCCAAGGCGGGAGGTACACCGGGGAGCTGTTTTTT	CASSQGGRYTGELFF
TRBV7-8	-	TRBJ2-1	TRBD2	TGTGCCAGCAGCTTAGGGACTAGCGGGGACAATGAGCAGTTCTTC	CASSLGTSGDNEQFF
TRBV4-1	-	TRBJ2-7	TRBD1	TGCGCCAGCAGCCAGGACAGGGTTCTCTACGAGCAGTACTTC	CASSQDRVLYEQYF
TRBV5-3	once	TRBJ2-1	-	TGTGCCAGAAGCCTCGTGGAGGGAGGCTCCTACAATGAGCAGTTCTTC	CARSLVEGGSYNEQFF